Described below is a single T cell receptor beta chain sequence and its context. The source of the sample is a study of blood T cell repertoires in COVID-19. Methods used by the authors: Using reference gene primer amplification, nucleated cell counts were estimated. Sequenced by immunoSEQ multiplex PCR; TCRdb stores in-frame clones only, minus some. That table supplies the V and J calls and clone size; D and trimming were determined from the DNA. The sample has 200,000 to 250,000 clones; roughly 79% are singletons. Germline CDR1 is KGHDR and CDR2 is SFDVKD. The CDR3 totals 12 residues. With V trimmed by 11 bases and J by 2 bases, 5 bases remained unmatched.

This chain uses TRBV24-1 with TRBJ2-7, with 7 bases matching TRBD1. Sequenced material: PBMCs or T cells enriched from blood (not recorded which). This receptor was obtained from a man aged 40-50 years who had recovered from COVID-19. The CDR3 spells CASPGQTYEQYF. Here the CDR3 DNA reads TGTGCCAGCCCGGGACAGACCTACGAGCAGTACTTC.